This TCR beta chain was sequenced during a study of CD8+CD57+ T cells in acquired aplastic anemia. The overall study: The mean DNA yield obtained from sorted CD4+ and CD8+ cells came to approximately 3.2 ug. Study observations and caveats: Almost 30 sequences, all CD8+ CDR3, were shared between patients and controls. A significant difference in CD8+ Simpson's diversity between patients and controls was not found.

To note about this clonotype: Its target is not known.

This CDR3 has 14 amino acids. CDR1 and CDR2 from the germline V gene are LGHNT and FRNRAP. The germline V and J ends were trimmed by 6 bases and 5 bases, with 16 bases remaining between them. The use of genomic DNA as template underpinned the TCR beta VDJ and CDR3 profiling. A single record per CDR3 protein comes from TCRdb applying MiXCR to the reads. The sample has 33,000 or so distinct CDR3 sequences; more than 65% are singletons. The TCR comes from a human donor in good health, serving as a control. Sequenced material: sorted CD4+, CD8+, or CD8+CD57+ T cells (not recorded which) from PBMCs. The chain is built from TRBV12-5 and TRBJ1-2; D remains ambiguous. In DNA form, the CDR3 reads TGTGCTAGTGGATACCCCGACATGATGTATGGCTACACCTTC. Translating gives CASGYPDMMYGYTF.